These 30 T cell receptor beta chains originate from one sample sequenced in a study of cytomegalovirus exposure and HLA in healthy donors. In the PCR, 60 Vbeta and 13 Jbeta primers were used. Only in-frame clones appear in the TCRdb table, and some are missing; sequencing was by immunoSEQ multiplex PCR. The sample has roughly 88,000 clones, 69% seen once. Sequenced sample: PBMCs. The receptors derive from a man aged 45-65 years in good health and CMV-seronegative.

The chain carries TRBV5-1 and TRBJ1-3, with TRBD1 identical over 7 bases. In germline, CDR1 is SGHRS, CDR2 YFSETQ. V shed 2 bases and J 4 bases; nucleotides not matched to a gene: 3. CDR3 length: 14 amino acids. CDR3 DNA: TGCGCCAGCAGCTTAGGGACAGCGGGAAACACCATATATTTT. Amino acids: CASSLGTAGNTIYF.

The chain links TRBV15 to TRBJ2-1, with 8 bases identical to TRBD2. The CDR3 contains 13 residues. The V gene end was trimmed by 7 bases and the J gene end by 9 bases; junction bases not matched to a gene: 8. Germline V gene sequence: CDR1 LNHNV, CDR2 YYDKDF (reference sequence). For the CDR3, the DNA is TGTGCCACCAAATCGAGCGGGAGCGGTGAGCAGTTCTTC. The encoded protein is CATKSSGSGEQFF.

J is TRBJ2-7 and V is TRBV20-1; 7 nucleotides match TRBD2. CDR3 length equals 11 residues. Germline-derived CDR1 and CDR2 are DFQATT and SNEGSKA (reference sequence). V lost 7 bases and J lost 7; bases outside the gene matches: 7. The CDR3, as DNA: TGCAGTGTTCGTGCGGGGGATGAGCAGTACGTC. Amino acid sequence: CSVRAGDEQYV.

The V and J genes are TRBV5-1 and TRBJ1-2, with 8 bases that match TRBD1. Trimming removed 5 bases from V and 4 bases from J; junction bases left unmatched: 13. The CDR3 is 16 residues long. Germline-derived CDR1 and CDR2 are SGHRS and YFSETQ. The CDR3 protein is CASSQPENRGAYGYTF. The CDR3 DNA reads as TGCGCCAGCAGTCAACCCGAAAACAGGGGGGCCTATGGCTACACCTTC.

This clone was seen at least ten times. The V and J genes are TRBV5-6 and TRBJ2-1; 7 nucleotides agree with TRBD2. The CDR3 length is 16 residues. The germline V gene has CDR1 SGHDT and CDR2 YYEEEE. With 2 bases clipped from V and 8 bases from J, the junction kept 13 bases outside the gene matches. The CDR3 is CASSLWSGVSVYEQFF. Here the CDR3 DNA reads TGTGCCAGCAGCTTATGGAGCGGGGTGTCCGTATATGAGCAGTTCTTC.

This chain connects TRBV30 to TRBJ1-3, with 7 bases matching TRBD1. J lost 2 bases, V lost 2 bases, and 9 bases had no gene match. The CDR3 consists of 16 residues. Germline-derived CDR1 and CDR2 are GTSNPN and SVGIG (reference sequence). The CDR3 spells CAWSRDRVSTGNTIYF. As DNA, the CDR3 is TGTGCCTGGAGTAGAGACAGGGTATCAACTGGAAACACCATATATTTT.

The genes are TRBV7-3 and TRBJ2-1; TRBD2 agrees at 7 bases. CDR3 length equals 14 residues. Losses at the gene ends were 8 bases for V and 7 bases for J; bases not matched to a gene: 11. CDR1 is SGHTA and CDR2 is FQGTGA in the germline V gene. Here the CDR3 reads CASELRFGRNEQFF. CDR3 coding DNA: TGTGCCAGCGAACTCCGGTTCGGGAGGAATGAGCAGTTCTTC. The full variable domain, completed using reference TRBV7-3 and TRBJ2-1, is GAGVSQTPSNKVTEKGKYVELRCDPISGHTALYWYRQSLGQGPEFLIYFQGTGAADDSGLPNDRFFAVRPEGSVSTLKIQRTERGDSAVYLCASELRFGRNEQFFGPGTRLTVL.

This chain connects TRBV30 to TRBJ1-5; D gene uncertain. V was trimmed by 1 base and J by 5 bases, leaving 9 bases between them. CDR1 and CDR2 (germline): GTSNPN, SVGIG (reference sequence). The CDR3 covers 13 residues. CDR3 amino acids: CAWSAGSDQPQHF. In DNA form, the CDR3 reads TGTGCCTGGAGTGCCGGGAGCGATCAGCCCCAGCATTTT. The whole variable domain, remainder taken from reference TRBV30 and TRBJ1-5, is SQTIHQWPATLVQPVGSPLSLECTVEGTSNPNLYWYRQAAGRGLQLLFYSVGIGQISSEVPQNLSASRPQDRQFILSSKKLLLSDSGFYLCAWSAGSDQPQHFGDGTRLSIL.

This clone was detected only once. This CDR3 is CASSQTGGSREQYF. In nucleotides, the CDR3 is TGCGCCAGCAGCCAGACAGGGGGCTCAAGAGAGCAGTACTTC. The gene calls are TRBV4-3 and TRBJ2-7; 10 bases align to TRBD1. The CDR3 length is 14 residues. The germline V gene has CDR1 LGHNA and CDR2 YSLEER. V was clipped by 3 bases and J by 7 bases; unmatched bases: 6.

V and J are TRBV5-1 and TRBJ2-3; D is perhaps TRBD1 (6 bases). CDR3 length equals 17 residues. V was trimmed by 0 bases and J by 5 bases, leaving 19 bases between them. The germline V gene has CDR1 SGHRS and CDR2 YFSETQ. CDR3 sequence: CASSLARGLTILDTQYF. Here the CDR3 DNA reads TGCGCCAGCAGCTTGGCCAGGGGTCTCACCATCCTAGATACGCAGTATTTT.

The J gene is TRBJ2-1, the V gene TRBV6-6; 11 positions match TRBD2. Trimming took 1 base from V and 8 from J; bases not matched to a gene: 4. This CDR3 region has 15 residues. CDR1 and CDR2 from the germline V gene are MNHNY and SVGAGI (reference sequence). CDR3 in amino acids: CASSYLLAGVHEQFF. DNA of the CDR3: TGTGCCAGCAGTTACTTACTAGCGGGAGTTCATGAGCAGTTCTTC.

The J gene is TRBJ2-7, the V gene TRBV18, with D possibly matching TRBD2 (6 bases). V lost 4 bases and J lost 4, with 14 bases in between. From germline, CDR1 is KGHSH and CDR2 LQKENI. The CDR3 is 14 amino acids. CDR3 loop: CASSLAGAGYEQYV. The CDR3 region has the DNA TGTGCCAGCTCACTAGCTGGAGCGGGTTACGAGCAGTACGTC.

The CDR3 protein is CASSVVASDCGQPQHF. The CDR3 DNA reads as TGTGCCAGCAGCGTAGTGGCCTCAGATTGTGGTCAGCCCCAGCATTTT. The chain is built from TRBV9 and TRBJ1-5, with no clear D. The CDR3 has 16 amino acids. CDR1 is SGDLS, CDR2 YYNGEE, per germline. The ends were cut back, 0 bases at V and 6 bases at J, with 16 bases in the middle.

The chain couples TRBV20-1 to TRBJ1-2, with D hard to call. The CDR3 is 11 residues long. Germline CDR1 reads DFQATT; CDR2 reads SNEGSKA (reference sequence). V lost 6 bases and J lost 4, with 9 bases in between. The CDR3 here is CSAFPGYGYTF. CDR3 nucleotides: TGCAGTGCCTTTCCCGGCTATGGCTACACCTTC.

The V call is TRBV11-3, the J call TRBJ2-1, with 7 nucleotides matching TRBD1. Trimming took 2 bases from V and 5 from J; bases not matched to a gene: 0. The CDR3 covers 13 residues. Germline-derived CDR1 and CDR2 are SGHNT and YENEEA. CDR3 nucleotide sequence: TGTGCCAGCAGCTTACAGGGGGACAATGAGCAGTTCTTC. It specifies CASSLQGDNEQFF.

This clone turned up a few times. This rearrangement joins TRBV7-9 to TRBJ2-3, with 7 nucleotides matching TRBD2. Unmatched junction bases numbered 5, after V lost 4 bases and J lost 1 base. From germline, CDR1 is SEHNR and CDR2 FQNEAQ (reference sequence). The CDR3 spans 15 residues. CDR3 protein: CASSSSAGGTDTQYF. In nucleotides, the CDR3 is TGTGCCAGCAGCTCCTCGGCGGGGGGCACAGATACGCAGTATTTT.

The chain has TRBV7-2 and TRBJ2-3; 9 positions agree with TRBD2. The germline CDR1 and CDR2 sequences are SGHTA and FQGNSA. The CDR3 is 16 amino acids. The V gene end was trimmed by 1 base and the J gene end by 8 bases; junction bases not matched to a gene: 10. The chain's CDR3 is CASSLGAAGGQATQYF. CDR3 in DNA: TGTGCCAGCAGCTTAGGGGCGGCGGGGGGGCAGGCTACGCAGTATTTT.

The CDR3, as DNA: TGTGCCAGCAGTCAGCGGGAGGCATTTGGTGCAGATACGCAGTATTTT. It specifies CASSQREAFGADTQYF. This chain links TRBV7-9 with TRBJ2-3, with 9 bases lining up with TRBD2. Looked up from germline, CDR1 is SEHNR and CDR2 is FQNEAQ (reference sequence). V lost 6 bases, J lost 4 bases, and 11 bases stayed unmatched. This CDR3 region has 16 residues.

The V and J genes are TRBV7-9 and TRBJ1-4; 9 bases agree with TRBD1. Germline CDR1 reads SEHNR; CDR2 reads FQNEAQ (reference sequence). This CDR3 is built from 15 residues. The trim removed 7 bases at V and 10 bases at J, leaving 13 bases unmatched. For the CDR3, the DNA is TGTGCCAGCACCGTCGGGGGACAGGGAAAAGGAAAACTGTTTTTT. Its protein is CASTVGGQGKGKLFF. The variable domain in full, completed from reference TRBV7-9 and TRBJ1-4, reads DTGVSQNPRHKITKRGQNVTFRCDPISEHNRLYWYRQTLGQGPEFLTYFQNEAQLEKSRLLSDRFSAERPKGSFSTLEIQRTEQGDSAMYLCASTVGGQGKGKLFFGSGTQLSVL.

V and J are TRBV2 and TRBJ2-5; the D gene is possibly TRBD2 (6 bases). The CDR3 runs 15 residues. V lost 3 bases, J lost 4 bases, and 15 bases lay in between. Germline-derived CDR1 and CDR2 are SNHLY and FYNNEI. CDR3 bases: TGTGCCAGCAGTGATGTAGCCGGGGGATTAGAGACCCAGTACTTC. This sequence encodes CASSDVAGGLETQYF.

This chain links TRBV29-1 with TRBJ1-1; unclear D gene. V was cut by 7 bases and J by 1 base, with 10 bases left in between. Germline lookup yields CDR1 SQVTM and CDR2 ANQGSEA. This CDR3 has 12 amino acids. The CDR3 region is CSADTGNTEAFF. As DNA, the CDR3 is TGCAGCGCAGACACCGGGAACACTGAAGCTTTCTTT.

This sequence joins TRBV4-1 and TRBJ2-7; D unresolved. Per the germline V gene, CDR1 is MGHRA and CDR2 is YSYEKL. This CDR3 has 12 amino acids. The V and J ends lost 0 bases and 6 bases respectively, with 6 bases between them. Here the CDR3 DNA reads TGCGCCAGCAGCCAAGATCGGAGCGAGCAGTACTTC. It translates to CASSQDRSEQYF.

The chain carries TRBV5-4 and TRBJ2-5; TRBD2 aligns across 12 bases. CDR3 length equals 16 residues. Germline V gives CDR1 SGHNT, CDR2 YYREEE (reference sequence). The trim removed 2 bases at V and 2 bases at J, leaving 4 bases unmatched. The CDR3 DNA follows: TGTGCCAGCAGCTTACTAGCGGGGGGACCTCAAGAGACCCAGTACTTC. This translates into CASSLLAGGPQETQYF.

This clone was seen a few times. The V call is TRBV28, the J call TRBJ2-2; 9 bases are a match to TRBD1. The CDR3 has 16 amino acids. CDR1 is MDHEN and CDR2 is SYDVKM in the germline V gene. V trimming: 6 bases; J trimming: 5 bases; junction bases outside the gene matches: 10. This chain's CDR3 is CASSPQGQGGTGELFF. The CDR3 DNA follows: TGTGCCAGCAGCCCCCAGGGACAGGGTGGGACCGGGGAGCTGTTTTTT.

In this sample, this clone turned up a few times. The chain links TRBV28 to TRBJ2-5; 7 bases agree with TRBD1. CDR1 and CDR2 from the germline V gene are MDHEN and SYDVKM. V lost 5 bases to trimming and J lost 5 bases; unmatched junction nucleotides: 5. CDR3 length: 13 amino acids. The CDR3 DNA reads TGTGCCAGCAGTGATACAGGGGTTGAGACCCAGTACTTC. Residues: CASSDTGVETQYF.

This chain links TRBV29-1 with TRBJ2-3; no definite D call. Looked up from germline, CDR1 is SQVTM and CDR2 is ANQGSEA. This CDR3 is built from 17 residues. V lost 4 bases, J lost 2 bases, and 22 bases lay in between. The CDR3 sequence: CSVVVLESRADTDTQYF. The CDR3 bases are TGCAGCGTTGTGGTCCTAGAGTCCCGCGCAGACACAGATACGCAGTATTTT.

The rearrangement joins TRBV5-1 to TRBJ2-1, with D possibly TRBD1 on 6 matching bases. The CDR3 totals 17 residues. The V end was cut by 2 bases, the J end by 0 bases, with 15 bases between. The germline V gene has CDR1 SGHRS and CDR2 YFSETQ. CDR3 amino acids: CASSLSTGSLSYNEQFF. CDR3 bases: TGCGCCAGCAGCTTATCGACAGGAAGCCTCTCCTACAATGAGCAGTTCTTC.

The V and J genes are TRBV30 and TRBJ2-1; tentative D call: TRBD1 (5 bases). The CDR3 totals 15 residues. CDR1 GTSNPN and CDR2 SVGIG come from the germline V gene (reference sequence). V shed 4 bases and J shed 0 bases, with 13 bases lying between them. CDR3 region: CAWNSDSSSYNEQFF. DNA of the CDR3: TGTGCCTGGAACTCCGACAGCAGCTCCTACAATGAGCAGTTCTTC.

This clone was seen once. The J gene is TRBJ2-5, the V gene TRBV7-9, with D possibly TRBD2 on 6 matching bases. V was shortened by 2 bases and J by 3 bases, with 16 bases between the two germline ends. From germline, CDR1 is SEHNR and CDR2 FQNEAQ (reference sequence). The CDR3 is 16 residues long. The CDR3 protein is CASSLRLVGVEETQYF. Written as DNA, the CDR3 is TGTGCCAGCAGCTTACGACTAGTGGGAGTCGAAGAGACCCAGTACTTC.

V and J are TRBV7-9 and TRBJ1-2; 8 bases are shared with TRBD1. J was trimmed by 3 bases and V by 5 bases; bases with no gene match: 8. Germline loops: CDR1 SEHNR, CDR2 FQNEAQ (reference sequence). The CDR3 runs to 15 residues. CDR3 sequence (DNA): TGTGCCAGCAGCATCTACAGGGGGGACGACTATGGCTACACCTTC. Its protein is CASSIYRGDDYGYTF.